Sequencing of this TCR beta chain was carried out in a study of cytomegalovirus exposure and HLA in healthy donors. As for the study in general: About four fifths of more than 300 genotyped donors fell in the Caucasian-associated ancestry cluster. Findings and caveats of the study: Researchers counted roughly 150 TCR beta chains as cytomegalovirus-associated. Analyses of presence and absence presupposed an approximately uniform sequencing depth across donors. Available immune exposure information covered CMV serostatus only.

A multiplex PCR was run with 60 Vbeta primers and 13 Jbeta primers. Sequenced by immunoSEQ multiplex PCR; TCRdb stores in-frame clones only, minus some. The table for this sample gives about 140,000 clones. CDR1 is MNHNY, CDR2 SVGAGI, per germline (reference sequence). The ends were cut back, 4 bases at V and 4 bases at J, with 11 bases in the middle. The CDR3 extends over 14 amino acids. As concerns this clone: What it recognizes is unknown.

This sequence originates from a male donor in good health and CMV-seronegative. Sequenced: PBMCs. The chain carries TRBV6-6 and TRBJ2-1; D might be TRBD1 (6 bases). The CDR3 DNA reads as TGTGCCAGCAGTTTTGGGACACAGTACAATGAGCAGTTCTTC. This encodes CASSFGTQYNEQFF.